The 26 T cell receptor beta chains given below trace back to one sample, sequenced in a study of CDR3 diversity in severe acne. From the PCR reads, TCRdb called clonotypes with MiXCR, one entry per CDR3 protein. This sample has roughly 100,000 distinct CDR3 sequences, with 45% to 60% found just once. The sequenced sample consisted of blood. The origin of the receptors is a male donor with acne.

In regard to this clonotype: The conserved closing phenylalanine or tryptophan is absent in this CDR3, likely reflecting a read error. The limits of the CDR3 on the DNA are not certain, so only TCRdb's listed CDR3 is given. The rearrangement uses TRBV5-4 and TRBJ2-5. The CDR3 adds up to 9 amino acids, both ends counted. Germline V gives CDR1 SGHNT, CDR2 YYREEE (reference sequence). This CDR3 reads CASSLLPSL.

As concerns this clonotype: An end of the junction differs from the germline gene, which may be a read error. This chain's CDR3 is CAIKASGNYNEQFF. CDR3 nucleotide sequence: TGTGCCATCAAGGCCAGCGGGAACTACAACGAGCAGTTCTTC. This chain connects TRBV10-3 to TRBJ2-1, with TRBD2 identical over 7 bases. Germline V gene sequence: CDR1 ENHRY, CDR2 SYGVKD. The CDR3 sequence is 14 residues long.

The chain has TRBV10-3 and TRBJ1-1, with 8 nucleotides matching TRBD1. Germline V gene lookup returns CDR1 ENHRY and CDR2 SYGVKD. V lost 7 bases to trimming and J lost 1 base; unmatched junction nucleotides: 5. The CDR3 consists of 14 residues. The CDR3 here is CAIMMGQENTEAFF. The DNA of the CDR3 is TGTGCCATCATGATGGGACAGGAGAACACTGAAGCTTTCTTT.

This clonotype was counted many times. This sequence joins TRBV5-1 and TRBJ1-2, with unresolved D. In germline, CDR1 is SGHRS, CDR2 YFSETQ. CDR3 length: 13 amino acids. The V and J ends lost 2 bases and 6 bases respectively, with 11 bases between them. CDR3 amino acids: CASSFGQADGYTF. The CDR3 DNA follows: TGCGCCAGCAGCTTTGGCCAGGCGGATGGCTACACCTTC.

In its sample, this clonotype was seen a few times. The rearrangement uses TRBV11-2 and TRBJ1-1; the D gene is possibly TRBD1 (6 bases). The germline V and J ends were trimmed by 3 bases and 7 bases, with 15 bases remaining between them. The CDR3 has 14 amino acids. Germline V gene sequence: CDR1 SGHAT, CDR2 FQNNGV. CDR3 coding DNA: TGTGCCAGCAGCTTCAAAGGACAGCCCAATGAAGCTTTCTTT. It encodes CASSFKGQPNEAFF.

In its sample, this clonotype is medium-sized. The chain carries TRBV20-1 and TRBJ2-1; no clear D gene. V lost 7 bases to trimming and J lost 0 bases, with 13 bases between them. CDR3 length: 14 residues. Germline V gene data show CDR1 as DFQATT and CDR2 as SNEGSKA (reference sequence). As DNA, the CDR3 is TGCAGTGTCGCCAGGCCCAGCTCCTACAATGAGCAGTTCTTC. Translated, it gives CSVARPSSYNEQFF.

CDR3 DNA: TGCAGCGTTGAAGATTCATCGGCCCGGGAGACCCAGTACTTC. Protein sequence: CSVEDSSARETQYF. This chain connects TRBV29-1 to TRBJ2-5; no reliable D call. The V gene lost 0 bases and the J gene lost 5 bases, with 13 bases spanning the gap. The germline V gene has CDR1 SQVTM and CDR2 ANQGSEA. This CDR3 is 14 amino acids long.

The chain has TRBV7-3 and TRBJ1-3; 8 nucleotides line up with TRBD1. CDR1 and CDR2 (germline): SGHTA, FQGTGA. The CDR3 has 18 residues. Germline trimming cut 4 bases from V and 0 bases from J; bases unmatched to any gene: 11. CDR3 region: CASSWGTGHSSSGNTIYF. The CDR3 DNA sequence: TGTGCCAGCAGCTGGGGGACAGGCCACTCTAGCTCTGGAAACACCATATATTTT.

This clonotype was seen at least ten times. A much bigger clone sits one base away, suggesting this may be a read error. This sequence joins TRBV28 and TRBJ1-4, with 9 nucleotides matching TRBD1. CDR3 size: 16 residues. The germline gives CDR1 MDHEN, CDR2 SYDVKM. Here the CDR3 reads CASSGTGRYDNEKLLF. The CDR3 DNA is TGTGCCAGCAGCGGGACAGGGAGGTACGATAATGAAAAACTGCTTTTT.

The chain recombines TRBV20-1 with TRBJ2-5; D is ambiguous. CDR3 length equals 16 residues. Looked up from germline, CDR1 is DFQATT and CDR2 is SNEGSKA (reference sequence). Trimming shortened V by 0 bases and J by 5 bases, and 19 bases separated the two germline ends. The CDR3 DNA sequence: TGCAGTGCTAGAGATCTCCGGGCCCTGTTTGGGGAGACCCAGTACTTC. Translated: CSARDLRALFGETQYF.

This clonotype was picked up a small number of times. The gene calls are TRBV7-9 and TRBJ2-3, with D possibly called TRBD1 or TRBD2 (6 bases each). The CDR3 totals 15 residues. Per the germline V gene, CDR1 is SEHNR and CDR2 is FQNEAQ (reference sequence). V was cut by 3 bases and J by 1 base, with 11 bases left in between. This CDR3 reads CASSLWGARTDTQYF. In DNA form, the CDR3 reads TGTGCCAGCAGCTTGTGGGGGGCCCGCACAGATACGCAGTATTTT.

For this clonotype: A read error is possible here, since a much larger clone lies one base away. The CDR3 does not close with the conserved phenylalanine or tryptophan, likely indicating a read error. The CDR3: CASSFEWLNEQYL. DNA for the CDR3: TGTGCCAGCAGCTTCGAGTGGTTAAACGAGCAGTACCTC. J is TRBJ2-7 and V is TRBV11-2; D is unresolved. Germline CDR1 is SGHAT and CDR2 is FQNNGV. This CDR3 is built from 13 residues. V was shortened by 3 bases and J by 5 bases, with 11 bases between the two germline ends.

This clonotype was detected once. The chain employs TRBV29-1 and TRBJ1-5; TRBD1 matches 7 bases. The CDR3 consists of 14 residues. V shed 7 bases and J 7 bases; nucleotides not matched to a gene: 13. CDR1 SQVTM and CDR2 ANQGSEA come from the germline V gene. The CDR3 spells CSALITGAEQPQHF. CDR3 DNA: TGCAGCGCACTAATTACAGGGGCAGAACAGCCCCAGCATTTT.

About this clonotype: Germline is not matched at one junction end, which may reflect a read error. This CDR3 is CACSLKSGHYEQYF. Written as DNA, the CDR3 is TGCGCCTGCAGCTTGAAGAGCGGCCACTACGAGCAGTACTTC. The chain joins TRBV7-2 to TRBJ2-7, with D perhaps matching TRBD2 (5 bases). The CDR3 has 14 amino acids. In germline, CDR1 is SGHTA, CDR2 FQGNSA.

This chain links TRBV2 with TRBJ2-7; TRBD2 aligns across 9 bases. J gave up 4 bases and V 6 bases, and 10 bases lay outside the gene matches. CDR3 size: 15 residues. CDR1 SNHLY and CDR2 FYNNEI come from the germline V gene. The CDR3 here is CASRDQGLAGYEQYF. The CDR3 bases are TGTGCCAGCAGGGATCAGGGACTAGCAGGATACGAGCAGTACTTC.

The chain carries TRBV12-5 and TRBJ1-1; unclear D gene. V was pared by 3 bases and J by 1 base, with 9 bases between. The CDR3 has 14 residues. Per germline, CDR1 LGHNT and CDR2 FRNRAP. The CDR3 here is CASGLPRANTEAFF. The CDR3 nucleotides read TGTGCTAGTGGTTTACCGCGGGCGAACACTGAAGCTTTCTTT.

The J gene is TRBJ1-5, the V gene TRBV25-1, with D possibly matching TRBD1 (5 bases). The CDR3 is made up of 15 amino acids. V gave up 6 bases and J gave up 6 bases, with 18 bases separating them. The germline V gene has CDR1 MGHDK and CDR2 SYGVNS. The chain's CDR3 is CASSRSGTAGQPQHF. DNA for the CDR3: TGTGCCAGCAGCCGCTCAGGGACGGCAGGTCAGCCCCAGCATTTT.

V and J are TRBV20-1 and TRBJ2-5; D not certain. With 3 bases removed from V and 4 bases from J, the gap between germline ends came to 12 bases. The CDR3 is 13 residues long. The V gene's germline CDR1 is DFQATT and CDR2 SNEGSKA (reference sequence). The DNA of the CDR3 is TGCAGTGCTAGGGGCCAGGTCGGAGAGACCCAGTACTTC. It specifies CSARGQVGETQYF.

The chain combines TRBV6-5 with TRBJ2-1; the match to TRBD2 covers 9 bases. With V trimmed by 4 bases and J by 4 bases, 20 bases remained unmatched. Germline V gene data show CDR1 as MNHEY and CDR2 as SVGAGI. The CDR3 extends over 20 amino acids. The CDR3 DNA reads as TGTGCCAGCAGTTCTCGCGCCGGGCGGGAGGGCCGGGGGGGGTACAATGAGCAGTTCTTC. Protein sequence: CASSSRAGREGRGGYNEQFF.

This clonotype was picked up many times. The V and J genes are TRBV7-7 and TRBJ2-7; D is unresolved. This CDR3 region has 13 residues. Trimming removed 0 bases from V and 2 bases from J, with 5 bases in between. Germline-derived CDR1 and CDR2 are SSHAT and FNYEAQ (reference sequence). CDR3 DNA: TGTGCCAGCAGCTTAGCCAGGACCTACGAGCAGTACTTC. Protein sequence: CASSLARTYEQYF.

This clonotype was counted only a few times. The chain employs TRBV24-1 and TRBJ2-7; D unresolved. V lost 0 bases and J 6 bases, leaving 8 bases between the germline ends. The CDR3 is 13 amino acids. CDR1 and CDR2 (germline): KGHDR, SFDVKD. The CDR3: CATSDLLGSEQYF. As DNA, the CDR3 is TGTGCCACCAGTGATTTGTTGGGGTCCGAGCAGTACTTC.

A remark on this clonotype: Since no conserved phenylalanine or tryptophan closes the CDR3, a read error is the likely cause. The DNA of the CDR3 is TGTGGCAGCAGTGAAGACAGGACAGAAACTAATGAAAAACTGTTTTTA. Translating gives CGSSEDRTETNEKLFL. The rearrangement links TRBV2 to TRBJ1-4; a weak D match, TRBD1 (6 bases). Per germline, CDR1 SNHLY and CDR2 FYNNEI. This CDR3 spans 16 amino acids.

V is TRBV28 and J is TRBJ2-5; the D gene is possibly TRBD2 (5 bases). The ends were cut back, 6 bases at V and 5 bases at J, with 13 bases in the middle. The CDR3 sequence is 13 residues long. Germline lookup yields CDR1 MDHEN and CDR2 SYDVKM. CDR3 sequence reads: CASSQTGYETQYF. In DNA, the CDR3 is TGTGCCAGCAGCCAGACGGGGTATGAGACCCAGTACTTC.

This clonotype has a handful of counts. Here the CDR3 reads CSAEGQGISGYGSEQFF. In DNA, the CDR3 is TGCAGTGCCGAGGGACAGGGGATCTCCGGCTATGGCAGTGAGCAGTTCTTC. The genes are TRBV20-1 and TRBJ2-1, with 10 nucleotides matching TRBD1. Germline V gives CDR1 DFQATT, CDR2 SNEGSKA (reference sequence). Unmatched junction bases numbered 20, after V lost 6 bases and J lost 9 bases. The CDR3 has 17 residues.

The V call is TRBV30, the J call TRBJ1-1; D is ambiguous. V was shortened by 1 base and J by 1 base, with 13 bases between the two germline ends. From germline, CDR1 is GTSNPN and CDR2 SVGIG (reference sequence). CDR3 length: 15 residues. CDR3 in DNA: TGTGCCTGGAGTGACCTGCTGTTTGGGAACACTGAAGCTTTCTTT. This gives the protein CAWSDLLFGNTEAFF.

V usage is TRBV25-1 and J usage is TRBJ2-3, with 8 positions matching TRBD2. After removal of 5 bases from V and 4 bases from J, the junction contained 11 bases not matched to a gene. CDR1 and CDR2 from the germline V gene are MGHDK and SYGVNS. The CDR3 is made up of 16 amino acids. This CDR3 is CASSQSGGGTADTQYF. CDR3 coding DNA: TGTGCCAGCAGTCAATCGGGAGGGGGTACGGCAGATACGCAGTATTTT.